These 29 T cell receptor beta chains came from one sample sequenced in a study of T-cell reconstitution after alpha-beta-depleted transplantation in children. Preparation of the TCRbeta library used unique molecular identifiers. TCRdb used MiXCR to reprocess the PCR reads, holding one entry per CDR3 protein. The table records around 450,000 distinct CDR3 sequences, around two fifths of them present only once. Sequences were derived from PBMCs, sampled before TCRalphabeta/CD19-depleted stem cell transplant. The receptor source for this set is a girl aged 2 to 9 with aplastic anemia, due to receive a stem cell transplant.

This clonotype was seen many times. The chain carries TRBV7-2 and TRBJ1-3; no firm D call. Germline loops: CDR1 SGHTA, CDR2 FQGNSA. The CDR3 runs 16 residues. Trimming cost V 1 base and J 3 bases, with 13 bases left between them. CDR3 DNA sequence: TGTGCCAGCAGCTTAGTTGCGGATCTGAGTGGAAACACCATATATTTT. Translation gives CASSLVADLSGNTIYF.

This clonotype was observed a few times. This chain connects TRBV5-1 to TRBJ2-2; D may be TRBD1 (5 bases). V was cut by 4 bases and J by 0 bases, with 13 bases left in between. CDR1 and CDR2 from the germline V gene are SGHRS and YFSETQ. CDR3 length: 16 amino acids. The CDR3 here is CASSQKATANTGELFF. The CDR3 DNA reads TGCGCCAGCAGCCAAAAGGCGACAGCGAACACCGGGGAGCTGTTTTTT.

This sequence joins TRBV10-3 and TRBJ2-7; 9 bases line up with TRBD1. Germline assignment: CDR1 ENHRY and CDR2 SYGVKD. V lost 6 bases to trimming and J lost 6 bases; unmatched junction nucleotides: 9. The CDR3 runs to 14 residues. The CDR3 loop reads CAIRGTGTGSEQYF. CDR3 coding DNA: TGTGCCATCAGGGGGACCGGGACAGGGAGCGAGCAGTACTTC.

This rearrangement joins TRBV27 to TRBJ1-1; D gene ambiguous. Trimming pared 1 base from V and 1 base from J, leaving 16 bases between. The CDR3 totals 17 residues. The germline V gene has CDR1 MNHEY and CDR2 SMNVEV (reference sequence). Written as DNA, the CDR3 is TGTGCCAGCAGTTTATGGGGTTTGGTCGAAGGGAACACTGAAGCTTTCTTT. This translates into CASSLWGLVEGNTEAFF.

This chain links TRBV12-3 or TRBV12-4 with TRBJ2-7; D gene uncertain. The CDR3 has 12 residues. V was cut by 1 base and J by 6 bases, with 7 bases left in between. The CDR3 DNA reads TGTGCCAGCAGTTTAGGGCACACCGAGCAGTACTTC. It specifies CASSLGHTEQYF.

The chain combines TRBV2 with TRBJ2-3, with D perhaps matching TRBD1 (5 bases). The germline gives CDR1 SNHLY, CDR2 FYNNEI. V was clipped by 7 bases and J by 0 bases, with 11 bases between them. CDR3 size: 14 residues. CDR3 nucleotides: TGTGCCAGCATGTGGACAAAGAGCACAGATACGCAGTATTTT. Translating it yields CASMWTKSTDTQYF.

This clonotype was detected only once. The genes are TRBV7-9 and TRBJ2-7; no clear D. V lost 5 bases, J lost 5 bases, and 22 bases lay in between. CDR3 length equals 16 residues. Germline-derived CDR1 and CDR2 are SEHNR and FQNEAQ (reference sequence). This chain's CDR3 is CASSQPRRTNSDEQYF. The CDR3 nucleotides read TGTGCCAGCAGCCAACCGCGGCGGACGAACAGCGACGAGCAGTACTTC.

The genes are TRBV15 and TRBJ1-5; D call uncertain. The V gene lost 4 bases and the J gene lost 2 bases, with 9 bases spanning the gap. The CDR3 contains 14 residues. Per germline, CDR1 LNHNV and CDR2 YYDKDF (reference sequence). The CDR3: CATSNLRGNQPQHF. The DNA for the CDR3 is TGTGCCACCAGCAACTTAAGGGGCAATCAGCCCCAGCATTTT.

The rearrangement uses TRBV9 and TRBJ2-2, with TRBD2 as a possible D gene (6 bases). V shed 6 bases and J shed 6 bases, with 15 bases lying between them. Germline CDR1 is SGDLS and CDR2 is YYNGEE. The CDR3 has 14 amino acids. The CDR3 DNA reads as TGTGCCAGCACCGAGGGAGGAGGACCCGGGGAGCTGTTTTTT. Amino acid sequence: CASTEGGGPGELFF.

This chain connects TRBV6-5 to TRBJ2-4; D is possibly TRBD2 (6 bases). The CDR3 has 14 residues. The V gene's germline CDR1 is MNHEY and CDR2 SVGAGI. V lost 2 bases, J lost 4 bases, and 9 bases lay in between. The CDR3 DNA is TGTGCCAGCAGTTACGGGCGGGGTAAAAACATTCAGTACTTC. This gives the protein CASSYGRGKNIQYF.

V usage is TRBV20-1 and J usage is TRBJ2-1; 7 bases map to TRBD2. The CDR3 is 15 amino acids. The germline V gene has CDR1 DFQATT and CDR2 SNEGSKA (reference sequence). The J segment lost 6 bases and the V segment lost 0 bases, leaving 8 bases of the junction unmatched. In DNA, the CDR3 is TGCAGTGCTAGAGATTCCCGCGGGAGTGGCAATGAGCAGTTCTTC. Protein product: CSARDSRGSGNEQFF.

This clonotype was seen only a few times. The chain links TRBV21-1 to TRBJ2-3; TRBD2 was called by the table and not checked on the DNA. TRBV21-1 is a recognized pseudogene. This CDR3 is 14 amino acids long. Written as DNA, the CDR3 is TGTGCCAGCAGACCGGGACTAGCGTCCGATACGCAGTATTTT. It encodes CASRPGLASDTQYF.

The CDR3 region is CASSLEWDTIQGYTF. As DNA, the CDR3 is TGTGCCAGCAGCTTGGAATGGGATACAATCCAAGGCTACACCTTC. The rearrangement links TRBV5-5 to TRBJ1-2; no reliable D call. The CDR3 length is 15 residues. V lost 0 bases and J 8 bases, leaving 17 bases between the germline ends. CDR1 is SGHKS and CDR2 is YYEKEE in the germline V gene (reference sequence).

The chain joins TRBV4-1 to TRBJ2-1; D is possibly TRBD1 (6 bases). Trimming removed 6 bases at V and 0 bases at J, with 18 bases between. Germline loops: CDR1 MGHRA, CDR2 YSYEKL. The CDR3 length is 17 residues. CDR3 loop: CASSLIQGLGSYNEQFF. In nucleotides, the CDR3 is TGCGCCAGCAGTCTTATACAGGGCTTGGGCTCCTACAATGAGCAGTTCTTC.

This chain joins TRBV20-1 and TRBJ1-1, with TRBD1 as a possible D gene (5 bases). Trimming shortened V by 6 bases and J by 0 bases, and 17 bases separated the two germline ends. Germline V CDR1 and CDR2: DFQATT, SNEGSKA (reference sequence). CDR3 length: 15 amino acids. This CDR3 is CSARGSGIMNTEAFF. CDR3 in DNA: TGCAGTGCGAGGGGCTCGGGAATAATGAACACTGAAGCTTTCTTT.

The chain employs TRBV10-1 and TRBJ1-2; 7 bases fit TRBD1. The germline gives CDR1 WNHNN, CDR2 SYGVQD (reference sequence). CDR3 size: 13 residues. Trimming at V came to 6 bases and at J to 7 bases, leaving 8 bases not matched to a gene. The CDR3 sequence: CASSQTGIAGYTF. In DNA form, the CDR3 reads TGCGCCAGCAGCCAGACAGGGATCGCTGGCTACACCTTC.

This chain uses TRBV5-6 with TRBJ2-7; 7 bases align to TRBD2. The CDR3 contains 13 residues. Trimming removed 2 bases from V and 6 bases from J; junction bases left unmatched: 5. The germline CDR1 and CDR2 sequences are SGHDT and YYEEEE. This CDR3 reads CASSFSGGGEQYF. In DNA form, the CDR3 reads TGTGCCAGCAGCTTTTCGGGAGGTGGCGAGCAGTACTTC. The entire variable domain, with the rest obtained from reference TRBV5-6 and TRBJ2-7, is as follows: DAGVTQSPTHLIKTRGQQVTLRCSPKSGHDTVSWYQQALGQGPQFIFQYYEEEERQRGNFPDRFSGHQFPNYSSELNVNALLLGDSALYLCASSFSGGGEQYFGPGTRLTVT.

The chain combines TRBV5-6 with TRBJ1-2; D is perhaps TRBD1 (5 bases). V was pared by 1 base and J by 6 bases, with 10 bases between. Looked up from germline, CDR1 is SGHDT and CDR2 is YYEEEE. This CDR3 spans 13 amino acids. The CDR3 bases are TGTGCCAGCAGCTTGCAAGGGGACCATGGCTACACCTTC. It specifies CASSLQGDHGYTF.

The gene calls are TRBV6-1 and TRBJ1-1, with D possibly TRBD1 on 6 matching bases. Germline V CDR1 and CDR2: MNHNS, SASEGT. The CDR3 extends over 15 amino acids. V shed 3 bases and J shed 2 bases, with 13 bases lying between them. DNA for the CDR3: TGTGCCAGCAGTGACCCGAACAGGGCTAACACTGAAGCTTTCTTT. This codes for CASSDPNRANTEAFF.

Comments on this clonotype: This sequence may be a read error, since a much larger clone differs from it by one base. Since the CDR3 does not end with the conserved phenylalanine or tryptophan, this likely comes from a read error. This chain connects TRBV20-1 to TRBJ1-1; a weak D match, TRBD1 (5 bases). The V end was cut by 0 bases, the J end by 11 bases, with 16 bases between. CDR3 size: 13 residues. Per germline, CDR1 DFQATT and CDR2 SNEGSKA (reference sequence). This chain's CDR3 is CSARDPDSPGAFL. The CDR3 nucleotides read TGCAGTGCTAGAGATCCAGACAGCCCTGGGGCTTTCTTA.

The chain couples TRBV30 to TRBJ2-1; 12 bases fit TRBD2. The CDR3 loop spans 19 amino acids. After removal of 4 bases from V and 0 bases from J, the junction contained 13 bases not matched to a gene. Germline lookup yields CDR1 GTSNPN and CDR2 SVGIG (reference sequence). DNA for the CDR3: TGTGCCTGGAACTCCGGGACTAGCGGGCGCGAGAGCTCCTACAATGAGCAGTTCTTC. This translates into CAWNSGTSGRESSYNEQFF.

This clonotype was counted only a few times. CDR3 DNA sequence: TGTGCCAGCACCAACAGGGGACCCAACACCGGGGAGCTGTTTTTT. It translates to CASTNRGPNTGELFF. The chain employs TRBV6-1 and TRBJ2-2; 7 nucleotides match TRBD1. This CDR3 spans 15 amino acids. After removal of 7 bases from V and 2 bases from J, the junction contained 7 bases not matched to a gene. The germline V gene encodes CDR1 MNHNS and CDR2 SASEGT.

V is TRBV27 and J is TRBJ2-7; 10 positions agree with TRBD1. V lost 6 bases to trimming and J lost 3 bases; unmatched junction nucleotides: 8. The CDR3 is made up of 15 amino acids. Germline CDR1 and CDR2: MNHEY and SMNVEV (reference sequence). CDR3 sequence reads: CASRPGTGEVYEQYF. The CDR3 DNA follows: TGTGCCAGCAGGCCCGGGACAGGGGAGGTCTACGAGCAGTACTTC.

This clonotype was counted only a few times. The chain joins TRBV5-5 to TRBJ2-1, with 12 bases identical to TRBD2. The germline CDR1 and CDR2 sequences are SGHKS and YYEKEE (reference sequence). J gave up 9 bases and V 2 bases, and 12 bases lay outside the gene matches. The CDR3 is 17 amino acids. CDR3 loop: CASSLPRTSGALVEQFF. CDR3 DNA sequence: TGTGCCAGCAGCTTACCAAGGACTAGCGGGGCCCTTGTTGAGCAGTTCTTC.

This clonotype appeared a few times. The chain employs TRBV27 and TRBJ2-7, with 8 bases lining up with TRBD2. The CDR3 has 15 amino acids. Germline CDR1 is MNHEY and CDR2 is SMNVEV (reference sequence). V shed 4 bases and J 3 bases; nucleotides not matched to a gene: 8. The chain's CDR3 is CASSSISGEHYEQYF. In nucleotides, the CDR3 is TGTGCCAGCAGTTCCATTAGCGGGGAGCACTACGAGCAGTACTTC.

As DNA, the CDR3 is TGCGCCAGCAGCCGCGGATCCCGTACCTCATACGAGCAGTACTTC. It is translated as CASSRGSRTSYEQYF. The J gene is TRBJ2-7, the V gene TRBV4-1, with unresolved D. CDR1 and CDR2 (germline): MGHRA, YSYEKL. The CDR3 covers 15 residues. Trimming stripped 4 bases from V and 4 bases from J, with 17 bases between.

The V gene is TRBV24-1, the J gene TRBJ2-7, with 13 bases that match TRBD2. V lost 8 bases to trimming and J lost 0 bases; unmatched junction nucleotides: 3. In germline, CDR1 is KGHDR, CDR2 SFDVKD. CDR3 length equals 15 residues. CDR3 residues: CATIGTSGISYEQYF. CDR3 coding DNA: TGTGCCACCATTGGGACTAGCGGGATCTCCTACGAGCAGTACTTC.

This clonotype was recorded a few times. V and J are TRBV7-6 and TRBJ2-2; D is possibly TRBD1 or TRBD2 (5 bases each). Germline CDR1 SGHVS, CDR2 FNYEAQ. The V gene lost 5 bases and the J gene lost 3 bases, with 10 bases spanning the gap. The CDR3 is 14 amino acids. The CDR3 is CASSPQGDTGELFF. The CDR3 nucleotides are TGTGCCAGCAGCCCGCAGGGAGACACCGGGGAGCTGTTTTTT.

The chain carries TRBV28 and TRBJ2-7; TRBD1 aligns across 7 bases. From germline, CDR1 is MDHEN and CDR2 SYDVKM. V lost 6 bases and J lost 0; bases outside the gene matches: 8. The length of the CDR3 is 15 residues. CDR3 DNA sequence: TGTGCCAGCAGATCCGGGACAGAAATCTCCTACGAGCAGTACTTC. It translates to CASRSGTEISYEQYF.